This T cell receptor (beta chain) originates from a study of shared clonotypes between healthy human individuals (TCRdb year 2020). Background on the whole study: The cohort included three men and a couple of women between 18 and 49 years of age. For each donor, three plates each were used for CD4 naive and CD4 memory, two plates were used for CD8 naive, and one plate was used for CD8 memory. Leukapheresis yielded between about 0.9 and 9.5 billion PBMCs per donor. Blood TCR repertoires of about five healthy adults were deeply sequenced to estimate repertoire size and the extent of clonotype sharing between individuals. To increase sequencing depth and limit assay-specific biases, TCR repertoire library preparation and sequencing were carried out by different laboratories using diverse techniques. Beyond this particular receptor, the publication reports: Rarefaction of sorted-subset datasets indicated incomplete sequencing despite the large sequencing depth. Only blood was sampled, and tissue TCR repertoires likely differ from those in blood. Pairwise subsampling indicated that sequencing depth was expected to affect the degree of clonotype sharing among donors. The small number of donors limited the genetic and exposure-history diversity represented. Roughly 5.2% of naive CD4, 3.5% of naive CD8, about 2.1% of memory CD4, and less than 0.45% of memory CD8 clonotypes were shared across several donors. Naive subsets generally had larger estimated clonotype richness than memory subsets. Higher generation probabilities were observed for clonotypes shared by all four sorted-subset donors than for non-shared clonotypes.

Counted from cysteine to phenylalanine, this CDR3 has 13 amino acids. Of the read, only the CDR3 DNA is kept; its 39 bases are in frame from base 1. From V the trimming removes 6 bases and from J it removes 3 bases, while the gene matches leave 5 bases of the junction unaccounted for. The germline V gene supplies CDR1 ENHRY and CDR2 SYGVKD. CD8 naive samples were CD45RO-negative cells positively selected for CCR7, giving a CD45RA+CCR7+ population that excluded TemRA cells. Donors were healthy HIV-negative adults with no recently reported acute infections or vaccinations. Only Caucasian adults living in Nashville, Tennessee, USA were represented among the donors. After blood collection by leukapheresis, PBMCs were isolated using Ficoll-Histopaque density gradient centrifugation and then cryopreserved in the vapor phase of liquid nitrogen. Analytical flow cytometry was used to check the purity and quantity of every magnetically sorted T cell population. Genomic DNA was isolated from every sorted fraction and measured by UV absorbance on a Nanodrop 2000c.

Using the deep immunoSEQ assay, TCR CDR3 regions were amplified from genomic DNA by multiplex PCR. Extracted genomic DNA from each cell subset was spread evenly across all wells of several immunoSEQ 96-well plates, with each plate serving as a replicate. For sorted subsets, around 200 ng genomic DNA, equal to 30,000 to 35,000 T cell genomes, was loaded into each replicate PCR. Purified libraries were quantified with a Qubit 3.0 fluorometer, sized on a Bioanalyzer 2100, and re-quantified with the KAPA Library Quantification kit. A separate single-read 150-cycle Illumina NextSeq 550 flow cell was used to sequence each immunoSEQ 96-well plate. Per the source publication's procedure: Because only junctional sequences without quality scores were contained in the immunoSEQ output, filtering matching that applied to full-length reads could not be performed. To assign V/J genes and CDR3, sequences were annotated using PyIR, a Python wrapper for IgBLAST v1.9, with IMGT germline references. Reads were filtered out if the reads had weak V/J assignments (E-value above 1e-6), no CDR3, stop codons, out-of-frame junctions, or ambiguous translated residues. V3J clonotypes were defined by identical inferred V gene, J gene, and CDR3 amino acid sequence. To compute the percentage overlap between repertoires, the number of shared unique clonotypes was divided by the size of the smaller repertoire. Repertoire richness was assessed with RTK rarefaction, the Chao1 estimator, and Recon v2.1 estimates of unobserved clonotypes. For all TCRbeta clonotypes obtained by the gDNA method from several donors, generation probabilities were computed with OLGA. In its TCRdb copy, this immuneACCESS table keeps in-frame sequences only and misses some clones. Where compared with another copy, unresolved V genes explain less than half of these, and the others have no known cause. V and J calls and clone size are copied from that table; D and trimming were computed from the DNA. The sample data list over 750,000 clones, and 96% of these were observed just once. The top ten hold roughly 0.23% of the sample.

About this clone itself: Its antigen target is currently unknown. No base qualities exist here, and no much larger clone lies one base off it. The sample carries other DNA sequences with the same CDR3.

The specimen was naive CD8+ T cells sorted from blood. According to the study, the label for this sample's cell subset or site signals: CD45RA+CCR7+. This receptor chain uses TRBV10-3 and TRBJ2-7, and 7 junction bases match TRBD1. The sequence was obtained from a man aged 25 to 40 in good health. The DNA sequence is given as TGTGCCATCAGCCCCGGGACAGACTACGAGCAGTACTTC. Translated, this gives CAISPGTDYEQYF.